One T cell receptor beta chain is described in this entry. The data were obtained in a study of multiple sclerosis patients with progressive multifocal leukoencephalopathy. Assay used: immunoSEQ multiplex PCR; TCRdb lists only in-frame clones, some missing. In the table there are under 40,000 clones, 90% to 95% of which are singletons. The time point: before natalizumab initiation. This CDR3 contains 14 residues. Germline CDR1 SGHTA, CDR2 FQGNSA. Deletions cut 3 bases from V and 2 bases from J, with 11 bases between. The TCR was taken from a man aged 30 to 45 with multiple sclerosis. The sequencing input was PBMCs. This chain uses TRBV7-2 with TRBJ2-7; a possible D gene is TRBD2 (6 bases). The CDR3 bases are TGTGCCAGCAGCTTGGGAAGGAGGGCCTACGAGCAGTACTTC. It specifies CASSLGRRAYEQYF.